Below are 32 T cell receptor beta chains sequenced from a single sample in a study of patients and donors after allogeneic stem cell transplantation. TCRdb recomputed calls from the RT-PCR reads with MiXCR, one row per CDR3 protein. The table has about 160,000 distinct CDR3 sequences, about two fifths seen once; the top ten hold around 50%. What was sequenced was blood, either unsorted or a sorted T cell fraction (not recorded which). The origin of the receptors is a human donor who was either an allogeneic HSCT recipient or a stem cell or donor lymphocyte infusion donor (not recorded which). It is not recorded whose cells these are; they may come from a transplant donor.

The V call is TRBV20-1, the J call TRBJ1-2, with D unresolved. The V end lost 1 base, the J end lost 8 bases, and 8 bases lay between the germline ends. The CDR3 sequence is 11 residues long. Germline loops: CDR1 DFQATT, CDR2 SNEGSKA (reference sequence). The chain's CDR3 is CSARGDGGYTF. CDR3 sequence (DNA): TGCAGTGCTAGAGGGGATGGGGGCTACACCTTC.

The chain joins TRBV12-3 or TRBV12-4 to TRBJ2-3; D gene uncertain. Trimming shortened V by 6 bases and J by 0 bases, and 13 bases separated the two germline ends. The CDR3 consists of 15 residues. CDR3 sequence reads: CASSPEDQSTDTQYF. The CDR3 DNA sequence: TGTGCCAGCAGCCCCGAAGACCAAAGCACAGATACGCAGTATTTT.

The V and J genes are TRBV7-6 and TRBJ2-3, with D unresolved. The V gene's germline CDR1 is SGHVS and CDR2 FNYEAQ. This CDR3 is built from 16 residues. V dropped 2 bases and J dropped 0 bases, with 12 bases sitting between them. CDR3 amino acids: CASSLRSATSTDTQYF. The DNA of the CDR3 is TGTGCCAGCAGCTTAAGAAGTGCGACTAGCACAGATACGCAGTATTTT. Using reference TRBV7-6 and TRBJ2-3 for the parts outside the CDR3, the full variable domain is GAGVSQSPRYKVTKRGQDVALRCDPISGHVSLYWYRQALGQGPEFLTYFNYEAQQDKSGLPNDRFSAERPEGSISTLTIQRTEQRDSAMYRCASSLRSATSTDTQYFGPGTRLTVL.

V gene TRBV9 combines with J gene TRBJ1-2; 10 bases match TRBD1. The germline CDR1 and CDR2 sequences are SGDLS and YYNGEE. CDR3 length equals 15 residues. With 2 bases clipped from V and 6 bases from J, the junction kept 7 bases outside the gene matches. The CDR3 DNA reads as TGTGCCAGCAGCGTGATGACAGGGGGCGAAGATGGCTACACCTTC. Translating gives CASSVMTGGEDGYTF.

The chain is built from TRBV25-1 and TRBJ1-1; no firm D call. This CDR3 has 11 amino acids. Germline V gene data show CDR1 as MGHDK and CDR2 as SYGVNS. The ends were cut back, 2 bases at V and 7 bases at J, with 5 bases in the middle. CDR3 DNA sequence: TGTGCCAGCAGTGAAAGAAGTGAAGCTTTCTTT. It yields the protein CASSERSEAFF.

The gene calls are TRBV28 and TRBJ1-2; no reliable D call. V shed 1 base and J shed 8 bases, with 14 bases lying between them. Germline loops: CDR1 MDHEN, CDR2 SYDVKM. The CDR3 is made up of 14 amino acids. This CDR3 reads CASSLFSYPLGYTF. The CDR3, as DNA: TGTGCCAGCAGTTTATTTTCGTATCCTTTGGGCTACACCTTC.

The rearrangement joins TRBV11-2 to TRBJ1-1; no clear D gene. The CDR3 totals 13 residues. V lost 4 bases and J lost 1, with 7 bases in between. Germline V gene lookup returns CDR1 SGHAT and CDR2 FQNNGV. CDR3 loop: CASSYAKNTEAFF. For the CDR3, the DNA is TGTGCCAGCAGCTATGCAAAGAACACTGAAGCTTTCTTT. Full variable domain (rest looked up from reference TRBV11-2 and TRBJ1-1): EAGVAQSPRYKIIEKRQSVAFWCNPISGHATLYWYQQILGQGPKLLIQFQNNGVVDDSQLPKDRFSAERLKGVDSTLKIQPAKLEDSAVYLCASSYAKNTEAFFGQGTRLTVV.

The CDR3 loop is CASSNRVPCYGYTF. Written as DNA, the CDR3 is TGTGCCAGCAGCAACAGGGTGCCTTGCTATGGCTACACCTTC. V and J are TRBV21-1 and TRBJ1-2; the table gives TRBD1 as D, unverified against the DNA. TRBV21-1 is shown as a pseudogene. The CDR3 has 14 amino acids.

The rearrangement links TRBV5-1 to TRBJ2-7, with D uncertain. V lost 6 bases, J lost 6 bases, and 19 bases lay in between. The CDR3 has 14 amino acids. Germline V CDR1 and CDR2: SGHRS, YFSETQ. CDR3 sequence: CASNLADDRAEQYV. Written as DNA, the CDR3 is TGCGCCAGCAATCTTGCCGACGATAGGGCCGAGCAGTACGTC.

The table lists this clonotype with many counts. Here the CDR3 reads CASSSWGCQGPFNSPLHF. The CDR3 DNA sequence: TGTGCCAGCAGCTCCTGGGGGTGCCAGGGACCTTTTAATTCACCCCTCCACTTT. The V and J genes are TRBV7-2 and TRBJ1-6, with D perhaps matching TRBD1 (5 bases). The CDR3 runs to 18 residues. Between the trimmed V and J ends, which lost 4 bases and 6 bases, there was a span of 22 bases. From germline, CDR1 is SGHTA and CDR2 FQGNSA.

The CDR3 sequence: CASTSDIHPLGYTF. CDR3 coding DNA: TGTGCCAGCACCTCCGACATCCACCCCCTCGGCTACACCTTC. The rearrangement links TRBV12-3 or TRBV12-4 to TRBJ1-2, with D unresolved. This CDR3 has 14 residues. V dropped 7 bases and J dropped 8 bases, with 20 bases sitting between them.

DNA of the CDR3: TGCGCCAGCAGCTTAGGGGGACCAACTAATGAAAAACTGTTTTTT. Amino acids: CASSLGGPTNEKLFF. The chain joins TRBV5-1 to TRBJ1-4, with TRBD1 as a possible D gene (6 bases). Germline assignment: CDR1 SGHRS and CDR2 YFSETQ. Trimming cost V 2 bases and J 0 bases, with 8 bases left between them. The CDR3 has 15 residues. Combining the CDR3 with reference TRBV5-1 and TRBJ1-4 gives the whole variable domain KAGVTQTPRYLIKTRGQQVTLSCSPISGHRSVSWYQQTPGQGLQFLFEYFSETQRNKGNFPGRFSGRQFSNSRSEMNVSTLELGDSALYLCASSLGGPTNEKLFFGSGTQLSVL.

This clonotype was detected a few times. The V gene is TRBV27, the J gene TRBJ1-4, with D unresolved. The V gene lost 4 bases and the J gene lost 11 bases, with 14 bases spanning the gap. This CDR3 region has 13 residues. CDR1 and CDR2 from the germline V gene are MNHEY and SMNVEV (reference sequence). CDR3 coding DNA: TGTGCCAGCAGTTCCCTTGTGGGAAGGAAACTGTTTTTT. Its translation is CASSSLVGRKLFF.

This clonotype showed up many times. The CDR3 coding sequence is TGTGCCACCGGGACAGGGGATCAGCCCCAGCATTTT. This sequence encodes CATGTGDQPQHF. The chain carries TRBV10-3 and TRBJ1-5, with 10 bases matching TRBD1. The length of the CDR3 is 12 residues. Germline V CDR1 and CDR2: ENHRY, SYGVKD. Trimming at V came to 10 bases and at J to 5 bases, leaving 2 bases not matched to a gene.

The chain couples TRBV27 to TRBJ1-5; the match to TRBD1 covers 9 bases. The trim removed 10 bases at V and 4 bases at J, leaving 11 bases unmatched. Per the germline V gene, CDR1 is MNHEY and CDR2 is SMNVEV (reference sequence). The CDR3 runs to 15 residues. The CDR3 sequence is CATPRGTGINQPQHF. CDR3 DNA sequence: TGTGCCACCCCCCGGGGGACAGGGATAAATCAGCCCCAGCATTTT.

The gene calls are TRBV11-2 and TRBJ2-1; 7 nucleotides match TRBD2. The CDR3 is 16 amino acids. Germline V CDR1 and CDR2: SGHAT, FQNNGV. Losses at the gene ends were 5 bases for V and 9 bases for J; bases not matched to a gene: 16. The DNA for the CDR3 is TGTGCCAGCAGCCTTTATAGCCCCGGCGGGGAGGGTGAGCAGTTCTTC. Translated: CASSLYSPGGEGEQFF.

The genes are TRBV3-1 and TRBJ2-1; D remains unclear. The CDR3 length is 14 residues. The V gene lost 0 bases and the J gene lost 3 bases, with 6 bases spanning the gap. Germline V gene data show CDR1 as LGHDT and CDR2 as YNNKEL (reference sequence). This chain's CDR3 is CASSQDPGYNEQFF. The CDR3 region has the DNA TGTGCCAGCAGCCAAGACCCCGGCTACAATGAGCAGTTCTTC.

CDR3 nucleotide sequence: TGTGCCAGCAGTACCACCGGGACGCCTCACACTGAAGCTTTCTTT. This encodes CASSTTGTPHTEAFF. The chain is built from TRBV12-3 or TRBV12-4 and TRBJ1-1, with a weak D call TRBD1 (5 bases). The germline V and J ends were trimmed by 5 bases and 3 bases, with 16 bases remaining between them. This CDR3 is 15 amino acids long.

The chain has TRBV12-3 or TRBV12-4 and TRBJ2-1; D might be TRBD1 (5 bases). This CDR3 region has 12 residues. V was shortened by 5 bases and J by 10 bases, with 12 bases between the two germline ends. The CDR3 nucleotides read TGTGCCAGCAGTCCCGACAGCAACGAGCAGTTCTTC. Protein product: CASSPDSNEQFF.

The genes are TRBV12-3 or TRBV12-4 and TRBJ1-6; 8 nucleotides match TRBD1. This CDR3 is built from 22 residues. With 3 bases clipped from V and 0 bases from J, the junction kept 19 bases outside the gene matches. The CDR3 region is CASSFAPSLDRGRSSYNSPLHF. The CDR3 DNA follows: TGTGCCAGCAGTTTTGCTCCAAGCCTTGACAGGGGCCGGAGCTCCTATAATTCACCCCTCCACTTT.

V is TRBV5-6 and J is TRBJ1-5; the D is unclear. V was clipped by 3 bases and J by 8 bases, with 9 bases between them. Germline V CDR1 and CDR2: SGHDT, YYEEEE. The CDR3 spans 12 residues. The CDR3 DNA reads TGTGCCAGCAGCTACACTGGAAAGCCCCAGCATTTT. Residues: CASSYTGKPQHF.

The gene calls are TRBV7-9 and TRBJ2-7; D may be TRBD2 (5 bases). Germline loops: CDR1 SEHNR, CDR2 FQNEAQ (reference sequence). The V end was cut by 2 bases, the J end by 11 bases, with 16 bases between. The CDR3 is made up of 13 amino acids. The CDR3: CASSLYPGMMEYV. The DNA of the CDR3 is TGTGCCAGCAGCTTATACCCGGGAATGATGGAGTACGTC.

This chain joins TRBV6-1 and TRBJ1-1; D gene uncertain. The CDR3 runs 13 residues. The germline V gene has CDR1 MNHNS and CDR2 SASEGT. V was cut by 7 bases and J by 0 bases, with 9 bases left in between. CDR3 in DNA: TGTGCCAGCAACGGGCTCTTGAACACTGAAGCTTTCTTT. This encodes CASNGLLNTEAFF.

There are a few counts of this clonotype. The V and J genes are TRBV9 and TRBJ2-5, with 8 positions matching TRBD1. This CDR3 has 14 residues. Looked up from germline, CDR1 is SGDLS and CDR2 is YYNGEE. After removal of 0 bases from V and 5 bases from J, the junction contained 3 bases not matched to a gene. The CDR3 sequence: CASSVGQGRETQYF. DNA for the CDR3: TGTGCCAGCAGCGTAGGACAGGGGCGGGAGACCCAGTACTTC.

This sequence joins TRBV6-2 or TRBV6-3 and TRBJ1-1, with D perhaps matching TRBD1 (6 bases). The CDR3 totals 13 residues. The V gene's germline CDR1 is MNHEY and CDR2 SVGEGT. The V end lost 7 bases, the J end lost 4 bases, and 13 bases lay between the germline ends. CDR3 sequence reads: CASKGVVSTEAFF. DNA of the CDR3: TGTGCCAGCAAGGGGGTCGTGAGCACTGAAGCTTTCTTT.

This clonotype showed up just a few times. The V call is TRBV5-6, the J call TRBJ1-5; D not resolved. CDR3 length: 12 residues. In germline, CDR1 is SGHDT, CDR2 YYEEEE. The ends were cut back, 3 bases at V and 11 bases at J, with 12 bases in the middle. Here the CDR3 DNA reads TGTGCCAGCAGCTCCTCCGTATCGACCCAGCATTTT. Translation: CASSSSVSTQHF.

This clonotype was counted only a few times. This chain uses TRBV7-9 with TRBJ2-5, with 9 bases matching TRBD2. Germline V lookup: CDR1 SEHNR, CDR2 FQNEAQ (reference sequence). The CDR3 has 15 amino acids. V lost 2 bases and J lost 5; bases outside the gene matches: 6. The CDR3 here is CASSLRLAATETQYF. The CDR3 DNA reads TGTGCCAGCAGCTTAAGACTAGCGGCAACGGAGACCCAGTACTTC.

This chain's CDR3 is CSARHRDQITEAFF. The CDR3 region has the DNA TGCAGTGCTAGGCACAGGGACCAGATCACTGAAGCTTTCTTT. V is TRBV20-1 and J is TRBJ1-1, with D perhaps TRBD1 (6 bases). CDR1 DFQATT and CDR2 SNEGSKA come from the germline V gene (reference sequence). The CDR3 is 14 residues long. V lost 3 bases and J lost 4, with 15 bases in between.

V usage is TRBV4-3 and J usage is TRBJ2-3; D is unresolved. Germline CDR1 LGHNA, CDR2 YSLEER. The CDR3 is made up of 14 amino acids. V was trimmed by 0 bases and J by 3 bases, leaving 7 bases between them. This chain's CDR3 is CASSQEDDTDTQYF. The CDR3 DNA sequence: TGCGCCAGCAGCCAAGAGGATGATACAGATACGCAGTATTTT.

The chain has TRBV3-1 and TRBJ2-3; D not certain. CDR1 is LGHDT, CDR2 YNNKEL, per germline (reference sequence). V was pared by 4 bases and J by 6 bases, with 8 bases between. There are 12 residues in the CDR3. The CDR3 DNA follows: TGTGCCAGCAGCCGACGGTGGGATACGCAGTATTTT. The encoded protein is CASSRRWDTQYF.

The V call is TRBV29-1, the J call TRBJ2-7; D is possibly TRBD1 (6 bases). Germline loops: CDR1 SQVTM, CDR2 ANQGSEA. V lost 4 bases and J 6 bases, leaving 7 bases between the germline ends. The CDR3 runs 10 residues. CDR3 in amino acids: CSVVGGEQYF. For the CDR3, the DNA is TGCAGCGTTGTAGGGGGCGAGCAGTACTTC.

The genes are TRBV6-5 and TRBJ1-1; 8 bases are shared with TRBD1. The CDR3 is made up of 15 amino acids. V lost 0 bases and J lost 1; bases outside the gene matches: 1. Germline lookup yields CDR1 MNHEY and CDR2 SVGAGI. The CDR3, as DNA: TGTGCCAGCAGTTACTCGGGACAGGCGAACACTGAAGCTTTCTTT. It yields the protein CASSYSGQANTEAFF.